This T cell receptor (beta chain) was recovered during a study of blood T cell repertoires in COVID-19. Germline CDR1 SNHLY, CDR2 FYNNEI. V was trimmed by 6 bases and J by 3 bases, leaving 14 bases between them. This CDR3 is 14 amino acids long. This study enrolled people aged roughly 18 to 89 from about 24 US geographic areas. Cohorts were based on clinical histories the participants reported. Recovered status in Cohort 3 required two negative PCRs, clearance, or symptom resolution. This clone was seen a few times. Data came from immunoSEQ multiplex PCR; TCRdb stores just in-frame clones and leaves some out. The sample shows some 510,000 clones, approximately 90% of them seen only once.

The receptor's source is a woman aged 40 to 50 who had recovered from COVID-19. The genes are TRBV2 and TRBJ1-1, with TRBD1 as a possible D gene (6 bases). The sample taken for sequencing was PBMCs or T cells enriched from blood (not recorded which). The CDR3, as DNA: TGTGCCAGCAGACTACAGGGCCACGACACTGAAGCTTTCTTT. Its protein product is CASRLQGHDTEAFF.